This T cell receptor (beta chain) was sequenced for a study of T cell repertoires in cytomegalovirus infection. Study context: Public TCR beta signatures marked donors with CMV infection and the matching HLA.

TCRdb re-called the reads with MiXCR, one entry per CDR3 protein. The data hold about 240,000 distinct CDR3 sequences, with about 5.9% observed a single time. Findings and caveats of the study: HLA-C-restricted TCR beta clonotypes specific for CMV led the ex vivo response. Accumulated public TCR beta family frequency recognized individuals carrying CMV together with the relevant HLA.

This clonotype appeared many times. What it recognizes is unknown. Deletions cut 8 bases from V and 4 bases from J, with 18 bases between. Germline V gene lookup returns CDR1 SNHLY and CDR2 FYNNEI. The CDR3 is 14 amino acids. The clonotype comes from a human donor in good health (CMV status not recorded). Some clones in this sample may be carry-over from other donors' samples. The material sequenced was PBMCs. The chain couples TRBV2 to TRBJ2-7, with a weak D call TRBD1 (6 bases). CDR3 bases: TGTGCCAGCGGACAGTCGAGGTACGTGTACGAGCAGTACTTC. It yields the protein CASGQSRYVYEQYF. The full variable domain, in which reference TRBV2 and TRBJ2-7 provide the parts outside the CDR3, is EPEVTQTPSHQVTQMGQEVILRCVPISNHLYFYWYRQILGQKVEFLVSFYNNEISEKSEIFDDQFSVERPDGSNFTLKIRSTKLEDSAMYFCASGQSRYVYEQYFGPGTRLTVT.